The 4 T cell receptor beta chains reported below all come from one sample, sequenced in a study of vaccination effects on CD4 cells after COVID-19. These TCRs' antigens remain unknown. Only in-frame clones appear in the TCRdb table, and some are missing; sequencing was by immunoSEQ multiplex PCR. The sample lists 40,000 to 45,000 clones; roughly four fifths were seen once. Sequencing was preceded by expansion of antigen-specific CD4+ T cells with viral peptide pools in the ViraFEST assay. On roughly day 10 of culture, CD4+ T cells were separated out. Neither prior SARS-CoV-2 infection nor positive nucleocapsid antibodies were present in the vaccine recipients. The material sequenced was CD4+ T cells from PBMCs cultured with SARS-CoV-2 spike peptides, taken before COVID-19 vaccination. All receptors come from a human donor who received a COVID-19 vaccine.

The gene calls are TRBV7-9 and TRBJ2-3; D possibly corresponds to TRBD2 (7 bases). This CDR3 contains 16 residues. Germline V gene lookup returns CDR1 SEHNR and CDR2 FQNEAQ (reference sequence). Trimming left V 6 bases short and J 0 bases short, with 16 bases between. CDR3 coding DNA: TGTGCCAGCAGTTTACGGGGGGCCTCAAGCACAGATACGCAGTATTTT. It codes for CASSLRGASSTDTQYF.

The chain couples TRBV7-9 to TRBJ1-5, with D maybe TRBD1 (5 bases). This CDR3 is built from 13 residues. In germline, CDR1 is SEHNR, CDR2 FQNEAQ (reference sequence). Trimming took 3 bases from V and 5 from J, leaving 8 bases between them. In DNA, the CDR3 is TGTGCCAGCAGCTTTTCACAGGATCAGCCCCAGCATTTT. Translated, it gives CASSFSQDQPQHF.

This clone has a handful of counts. The V and J genes are TRBV6-5 and TRBJ2-2; D perhaps matches TRBD2 (7 bases). This CDR3 is 16 amino acids long. Germline values: CDR1 MNHEY, CDR2 SVGAGI. V dropped 2 bases and J dropped 6 bases, with 16 bases sitting between them. CDR3 nucleotides: TGTGCCAGCAGTTACCTAGGGGGGGCTTCCGCCGGGGAGCTGTTTTTT. The encoded protein is CASSYLGGASAGELFF.

The J gene is TRBJ2-5, the V gene TRBV6-5; possibly TRBD2 for D (6 bases). The germline V gene encodes CDR1 MNHEY and CDR2 SVGAGI. This CDR3 comprises 16 residues. The V gene lost 2 bases and the J gene lost 4 bases, with 17 bases spanning the gap. CDR3 protein: CASSYGFGRLGETQYF. CDR3 DNA sequence: TGTGCCAGCAGTTACGGCTTTGGCCGACTAGGAGAGACCCAGTACTTC.